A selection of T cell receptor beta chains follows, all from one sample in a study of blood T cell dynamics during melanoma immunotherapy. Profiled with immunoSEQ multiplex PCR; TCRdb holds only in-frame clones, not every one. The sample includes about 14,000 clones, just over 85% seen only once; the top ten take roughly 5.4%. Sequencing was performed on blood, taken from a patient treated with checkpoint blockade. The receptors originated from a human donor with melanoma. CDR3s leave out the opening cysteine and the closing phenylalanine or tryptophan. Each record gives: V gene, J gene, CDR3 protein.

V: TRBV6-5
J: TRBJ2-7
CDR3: ASRELAGSYEQY

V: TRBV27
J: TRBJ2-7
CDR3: ASMVGTSSYEQY

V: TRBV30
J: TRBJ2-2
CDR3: AWSWQSTGELF

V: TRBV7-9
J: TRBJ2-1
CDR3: ASSLGVWRGYNEQF

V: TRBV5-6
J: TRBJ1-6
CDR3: ASSETGADSPLH

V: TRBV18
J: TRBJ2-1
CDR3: ASSPPLLAGVSKTYNEQF

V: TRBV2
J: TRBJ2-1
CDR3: ASRETGGRVNEQF